This TCR beta chain was sequenced for a study of monozygotic twins with inflammatory bowel disease. Broader study findings: Healthy co-twins exceeded IBD patients in TCRbeta diversity as measured by inverse Simpson. Clonotype overlap with others was lower in IBD patients than in healthy twins, a difference that was greatest with disease activity.

About this clonotype itself: Its antigen is as yet unknown.

TCR libraries were prepared from around 3,500 ng total RNA each. Generation of cDNA took place in eight separate reactions per sample. For each CDR3 protein, TCRdb gives one entry from its re-call of the 5' RACE reads, without DNA. The sample has 420,000 or so distinct CDR3 sequences; the top ten hold 2% to 2.5%. Sequenced input: blood. The TCR sequence derives from a human donor with ulcerative colitis or Crohn's disease, or a healthy co-twin of an affected twin (not recorded which).

CDR3 in amino acids: CSACWRDSGELFF. The V and J genes are TRBV20-1 and TRBJ2-2; checking the TCRdb D call of TRBD2 is not possible without DNA. Per the germline V gene, CDR1 is DFQATT and CDR2 is SNEGSKA (reference sequence). The CDR3 runs to 13 residues.